A single sample gave rise to the 31 T cell receptor beta chains below, sequenced in a study of shared clonotypes between healthy human individuals. The protocol was immunoSEQ multiplex PCR, while the TCRdb copy is restricted to in-frame clones and leaves out a portion. The data hold about 870,000 clones, with over 90% observed a single time. CD8 cells classed as naive were CD45RO-negative and positively selected for CCR7, excluding terminally differentiated effector memory CD45RA+ cells. The sample consisted of naive CD8+ T cells sorted from blood. These receptors came from a man aged 25 to 40 in good health.

J is TRBJ2-1 and V is TRBV7-9, with D possibly matching TRBD2 (6 bases). Germline V gene lookup returns CDR1 SEHNR and CDR2 FQNEAQ (reference sequence). Trimming stripped 7 bases from V and 4 bases from J, with 23 bases between. The CDR3 runs to 17 residues. The CDR3 bases are TGTGCCAGCACCCCCCGGGTTGGGACTCGCGGGTACAATGAGCAGTTCTTC. This gives the protein CASTPRVGTRGYNEQFF.

The rearrangement links TRBV7-8 to TRBJ1-1, with no clear D. V lost 5 bases to trimming and J lost 1 base, with 14 bases between them. This CDR3 comprises 15 residues. CDR1 is SGHVS and CDR2 is FQNEAQ in the germline V gene. DNA of the CDR3: TGTGCCAGCAGCATGACAAATCGGGGGAACACTGAAGCTTTCTTT. Translating it yields CASSMTNRGNTEAFF.

The CDR3 coding sequence is TGTGCCAGCAGGGATCACAGGGTCCCCTATGGCTACACCTTC. Its translation: CASRDHRVPYGYTF. This chain joins TRBV27 and TRBJ1-2, with D possibly being TRBD1 (6 bases). V lost 6 bases and J 4 bases, leaving 15 bases between the germline ends. The CDR3 has 14 amino acids. CDR1 and CDR2 (germline): MNHEY, SMNVEV (reference sequence).

V usage is TRBV27 and J usage is TRBJ1-2; a possible D gene is TRBD1 (6 bases). The CDR3 is made up of 13 amino acids. Germline lookup yields CDR1 MNHEY and CDR2 SMNVEV (reference sequence). V was pared by 5 bases and J by 4 bases, with 11 bases between. CDR3 sequence reads: CASSRGQSYGYTF. CDR3 DNA: TGTGCCAGCAGTCGAGGACAGAGCTATGGCTACACCTTC.

This chain uses TRBV9 with TRBJ2-1; D not resolved. The germline V gene has CDR1 SGDLS and CDR2 YYNGEE. This CDR3 contains 14 residues. Trimming shortened V by 3 bases and J by 4 bases, and 11 bases separated the two germline ends. The CDR3 bases are TGTGCCAGCAGCGCTACCGGGCTATACAATGAGCAGTTCTTC. It is translated as CASSATGLYNEQFF.

The CDR3 DNA reads TGTGCCAGCAGCCTGACAGGGGTTGAGCAGTTCTTC. It encodes CASSLTGVEQFF. V gene TRBV2 combines with J gene TRBJ2-1, with 8 bases that match TRBD1. The CDR3 is 12 residues long. The germline CDR1 and CDR2 sequences are SNHLY and FYNNEI. Losses at the gene ends were 6 bases for V and 9 bases for J; bases not matched to a gene: 4.

CDR3 nucleotide sequence: TGCAGTGCTTCCGAGATCTACGAGCAGTACTTC. It is translated as CSASEIYEQYF. This chain connects TRBV20-1 to TRBJ2-7; D gene uncertain. Deletions cut 5 bases from V and 3 bases from J, with 8 bases between. The length of the CDR3 is 11 residues. The germline CDR1 and CDR2 sequences are DFQATT and SNEGSKA (reference sequence).

The genes are TRBV9 and TRBJ2-2, with D possibly being TRBD2 (5 bases). CDR3 length: 16 residues. The V end lost 3 bases, the J end lost 3 bases, and 15 bases lay between the germline ends. Looked up from germline, CDR1 is SGDLS and CDR2 is YYNGEE. DNA for the CDR3: TGTGCCAGCAGCGGTTGGGCAACCGGGGACACCGGGGAGCTGTTTTTT. It yields the protein CASSGWATGDTGELFF.

The V gene is TRBV11-2, the J gene TRBJ2-3; tentative D call: TRBD2 (6 bases). Trimming removed 6 bases from V and 2 bases from J, with 15 bases in between. Germline lookup yields CDR1 SGHAT and CDR2 FQNNGV. The CDR3 is 15 residues long. The CDR3 DNA follows: TGTGCCAGCAGGGACCTTAGCGGACCCACAGATACGCAGTATTTT. Its translation: CASRDLSGPTDTQYF.

The V call is TRBV10-2, the J call TRBJ2-1; D gene unclear. Trimming stripped 1 base from V and 5 bases from J, with 3 bases between. CDR1 and CDR2 (germline): WSHSY, SAAADI. The CDR3 runs 12 residues. CDR3 protein: CASSELNNEQFF. DNA for the CDR3: TGCGCCAGCAGTGAGTTGAACAATGAGCAGTTCTTC.

The chain is built from TRBV4-3 and TRBJ2-2; perhaps D is TRBD1 or TRBD2 (6 bases each). CDR1 is LGHNA, CDR2 YSLEER, per germline. This CDR3 spans 18 amino acids. Trimming shortened V by 1 base and J by 4 bases, and 19 bases separated the two germline ends. The CDR3 bases are TGCGCCAGCAGCCAAGGAAACAGGGACCTAGCGCTCACCGGGGAGCTGTTTTTT. As protein: CASSQGNRDLALTGELFF.

This chain joins TRBV7-6 and TRBJ2-3, with D unresolved. CDR1 and CDR2 from the germline V gene are SGHVS and FNYEAQ. Between the trimmed V and J ends, which lost 5 bases and 1 base, there was a span of 10 bases. The CDR3 length is 14 residues. CDR3 region: CASSRYLGTDTQYF. In DNA, the CDR3 is TGTGCCAGCAGCCGGTATTTGGGCACAGATACGCAGTATTTT.

The chain has TRBV27 and TRBJ1-1; tentative D call: TRBD1 (5 bases). The germline V gene has CDR1 MNHEY and CDR2 SMNVEV (reference sequence). The CDR3 is 13 amino acids. The V and J ends lost 5 bases and 3 bases respectively, with 10 bases between them. This CDR3 is CASSKGRHTEAFF. The CDR3 DNA reads TGTGCCAGCAGTAAGGGACGGCACACTGAAGCTTTCTTT.

The gene calls are TRBV10-1 and TRBJ2-7, with 16 bases aligning to TRBD2. With V trimmed by 5 bases and J by 5 bases, 9 bases remained unmatched. Germline assignment: CDR1 WNHNN and CDR2 SYGVQD (reference sequence). The CDR3 spans 17 residues. The chain's CDR3 is CASSPGLAGGVSHEQYF. DNA of the CDR3: TGCGCCAGCAGTCCGGGACTAGCGGGAGGGGTAAGCCACGAGCAGTACTTC.

The table lists this clone with a few counts. The chain uses TRBV28 and TRBJ2-3, with 8 bases fitting TRBD1. The germline CDR1 and CDR2 sequences are MDHEN and SYDVKM. The CDR3 consists of 12 residues. Unmatched junction bases numbered 4, after V lost 10 bases and J lost 4 bases. The CDR3 DNA sequence: TGTGCCACCCGGACAGGGCCAGATACGCAGTATTTT. Translation: CATRTGPDTQYF.

The V and J genes are TRBV28 and TRBJ2-7, with D maybe TRBD2 (7 bases). The V end lost 6 bases, the J end lost 2 bases, and 17 bases lay between the germline ends. The CDR3 sequence is 15 residues long. The V gene's germline CDR1 is MDHEN and CDR2 SYDVKM. CDR3 amino acids: CASRGIGGGPYEQYF. As DNA, the CDR3 is TGTGCCAGCAGGGGGATAGGGGGAGGGCCCTACGAGCAGTACTTC.

V gene TRBV7-9 combines with J gene TRBJ1-2, with a weak D call TRBD1 (5 bases). Germline CDR1 and CDR2: SEHNR and FQNEAQ (reference sequence). Trimming shortened V by 0 bases and J by 5 bases, and 10 bases separated the two germline ends. The CDR3 spans 14 residues. The CDR3 coding sequence is TGTGCCAGCAGCTTAGCGGAGGGGAGATATGGCTACACCTTC. Translated, it gives CASSLAEGRYGYTF.

The V and J genes are TRBV29-1 and TRBJ2-2, with D possibly being TRBD1 (6 bases). This CDR3 region has 14 residues. The germline V and J ends were trimmed by 6 bases and 0 bases, with 11 bases remaining between them. Germline values: CDR1 SQVTM, CDR2 ANQGSEA. The DNA for the CDR3 is TGCAGCGTCGGGACACCCACGAACACCGGGGAGCTGTTTTTT. It specifies CSVGTPTNTGELFF.

This clone was observed a handful of times. This CDR3 is CASSQVSGLVEQYF. The CDR3 DNA follows: TGCGCCAGCAGCCAAGTTTCGGGACTAGTCGAGCAGTACTTC. J is TRBJ2-7 and V is TRBV4-1; 8 nucleotides agree with TRBD2. This CDR3 is 14 amino acids long. Germline values: CDR1 MGHRA, CDR2 YSYEKL. J gave up 6 bases and V 1 base, and 5 bases lay outside the gene matches.

The rearrangement uses TRBV7-9 and TRBJ1-1, with D hard to call. Germline CDR1 SEHNR, CDR2 FQNEAQ (reference sequence). Trimming cost V 2 bases and J 3 bases, with 10 bases left between them. The CDR3 contains 14 residues. CDR3 in amino acids: CASSLPLGYTEAFF. In nucleotides, the CDR3 is TGTGCCAGCAGCTTACCCCTGGGGTACACTGAAGCTTTCTTT.

The J gene is TRBJ2-1, the V gene TRBV9; possible D gene TRBD2, 5 bases. Germline V gene sequence: CDR1 SGDLS, CDR2 YYNGEE. V was clipped by 0 bases and J by 0 bases, with 10 bases between them. The CDR3 has 16 residues. This CDR3 is CASSVVGESSYNEQFF. In DNA, the CDR3 is TGTGCCAGCAGCGTAGTTGGGGAGAGCTCCTACAATGAGCAGTTCTTC. The complete variable domain, with remaining parts taken from reference TRBV9 and TRBJ2-1, reads DSGVTQTPKHLITATGQRVTLRCSPRSGDLSVYWYQQSLDQGLQFLIQYYNGEERAKGNILERFSAQQFPDLHSELNLSSLELGDSALYFCASSVVGESSYNEQFFGPGTRLTVL.

This chain connects TRBV5-6 to TRBJ1-2; 12 positions agree with TRBD1. Germline V gene sequence: CDR1 SGHDT, CDR2 YYEEEE. The J segment lost 5 bases and the V segment lost 3 bases, leaving 8 bases of the junction unmatched. The CDR3 length is 16 residues. DNA for the CDR3: TGTGCCAGCAGCTCGGGACAGGGGGCGTTCGGGTATGGCTACACCTTC. This codes for CASSSGQGAFGYGYTF.

V gene TRBV9 combines with J gene TRBJ1-2; a weak D match, TRBD1 (5 bases). The germline V gene encodes CDR1 SGDLS and CDR2 YYNGEE. This CDR3 is built from 15 residues. V lost 4 bases to trimming and J lost 0 bases, with 13 bases between them. The DNA for the CDR3 is TGTGCCAGCAGCACTGGGGGACCGGCTAACTATGGCTACACCTTC. Amino acid sequence: CASSTGGPANYGYTF.

CDR3 residues: CASSRTRMVGEQYF. The CDR3 nucleotides are TGTGCCAGCAGTCGCACCCGGATGGTGGGCGAGCAGTACTTC. The J gene is TRBJ2-7, the V gene TRBV28; D gene ambiguous. V was shortened by 5 bases and J by 6 bases, with 17 bases between the two germline ends. Germline CDR1 is MDHEN and CDR2 is SYDVKM. The CDR3 covers 14 residues.

This chain links TRBV10-2 with TRBJ2-7; 10 bases fit TRBD1. The CDR3 sequence is 17 residues long. Germline trimming cut 4 bases from V and 5 bases from J; bases unmatched to any gene: 14. Germline values: CDR1 WSHSY, CDR2 SAAADI. CDR3 loop: CASSGMRRDRGDDEQYF. The DNA for the CDR3 is TGCGCCAGCAGTGGAATGCGCCGGGACAGGGGCGATGACGAGCAGTACTTC.

This clone appeared a few times. The chain has TRBV4-1 and TRBJ2-7; 12 nucleotides line up with TRBD2. Germline trimming cut 1 base from V and 4 bases from J; bases unmatched to any gene: 5. The CDR3 has 16 residues. Germline V gene data show CDR1 as MGHRA and CDR2 as YSYEKL. The CDR3 nucleotides read TGCGCCAGCAGCCAAGTAGCGACTAGCGGGAGATACGAGCAGTACTTC. Residues: CASSQVATSGRYEQYF.

The chain uses TRBV14 and TRBJ1-2; D gene uncertain. V was shortened by 3 bases and J by 1 base, with 12 bases between the two germline ends. This CDR3 is 15 amino acids long. The germline V gene has CDR1 SGHDN and CDR2 FVKESK. The chain's CDR3 is CASSQGRLLNYGYTF. In DNA form, the CDR3 reads TGTGCCAGCAGCCAGGGGAGGCTCCTTAACTATGGCTACACCTTC.

The chain recombines TRBV4-1 with TRBJ2-7, with 8 bases fitting TRBD1. This CDR3 has 15 amino acids. Germline V CDR1 and CDR2: MGHRA, YSYEKL. The ends lost 0 bases at V and 5 bases at J; junction bases unmatched: 6. CDR3 sequence reads: CASSQDPGGVNEQYF. CDR3 DNA sequence: TGCGCCAGCAGCCAAGATCCAGGGGGCGTCAACGAGCAGTACTTC.

The J gene is TRBJ1-1, the V gene TRBV27; D not resolved. Germline CDR1 MNHEY, CDR2 SMNVEV (reference sequence). This CDR3 has 13 residues. V lost 5 bases and J 5 bases, leaving 12 bases between the germline ends. The CDR3 reads CASSPISGTEAFF. CDR3 DNA sequence: TGTGCCAGCAGTCCCATCTCGGGGACTGAAGCTTTCTTT.

Worth noting for this clone: Other DNA sequences of this sample code for an identical CDR3. The chain employs TRBV6-5 and TRBJ2-1; 10 bases align to TRBD2. The CDR3 loop spans 13 amino acids. Germline V gene lookup returns CDR1 MNHEY and CDR2 SVGAGI. With 6 bases clipped from V and 5 bases from J, the junction kept 1 base outside the gene matches. Here the CDR3 DNA reads TGTGCCAGCAGCGGACTAGCGGACAATGAGCAGTTCTTC. This codes for CASSGLADNEQFF.

J is TRBJ1-2 and V is TRBV27; tentative D call: TRBD1 (5 bases). This CDR3 contains 14 residues. CDR1 and CDR2 from the germline V gene are MNHEY and SMNVEV (reference sequence). V dropped 6 bases and J dropped 4 bases, with 15 bases sitting between them. Here the CDR3 DNA reads TGTGCCAGCAGCAGAGGAGACAGAGCCTATGGCTACACCTTC. This sequence encodes CASSRGDRAYGYTF.